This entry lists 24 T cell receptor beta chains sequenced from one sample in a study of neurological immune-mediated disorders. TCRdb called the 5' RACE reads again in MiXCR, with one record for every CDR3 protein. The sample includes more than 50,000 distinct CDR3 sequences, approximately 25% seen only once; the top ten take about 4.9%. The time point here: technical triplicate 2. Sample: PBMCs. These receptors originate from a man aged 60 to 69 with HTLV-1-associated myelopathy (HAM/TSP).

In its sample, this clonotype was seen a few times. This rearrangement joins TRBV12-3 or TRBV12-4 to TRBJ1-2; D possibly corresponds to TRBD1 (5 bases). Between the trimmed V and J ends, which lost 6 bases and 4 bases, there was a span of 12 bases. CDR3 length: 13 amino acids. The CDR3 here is CASRFAGGYGYTF. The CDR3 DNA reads TGTGCCAGCAGGTTCGCGGGGGGCTATGGCTACACCTTC.

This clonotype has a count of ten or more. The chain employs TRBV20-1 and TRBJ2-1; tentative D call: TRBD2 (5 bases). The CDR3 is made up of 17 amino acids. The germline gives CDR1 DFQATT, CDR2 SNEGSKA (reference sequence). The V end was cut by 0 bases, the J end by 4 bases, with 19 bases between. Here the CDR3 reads CSARDGVAPSRYNEQFF. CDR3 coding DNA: TGCAGTGCTAGAGATGGAGTAGCGCCTAGTAGATACAATGAGCAGTTCTTC.

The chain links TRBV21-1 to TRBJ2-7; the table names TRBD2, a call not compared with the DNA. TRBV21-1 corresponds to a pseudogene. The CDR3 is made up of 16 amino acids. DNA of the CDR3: TGTGCCACCACGAAGTGGGGGCTAGCGGGAGACTACGAGCAGTACTTC. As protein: CATTKWGLAGDYEQYF.

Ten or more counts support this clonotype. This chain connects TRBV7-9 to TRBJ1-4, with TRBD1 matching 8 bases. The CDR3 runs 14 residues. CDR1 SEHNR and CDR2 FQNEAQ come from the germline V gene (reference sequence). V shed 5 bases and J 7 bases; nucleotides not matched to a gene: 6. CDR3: CASSPGGASEKLFF. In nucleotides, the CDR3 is TGTGCCAGCAGCCCAGGGGGCGCATCTGAAAAACTGTTTTTT.

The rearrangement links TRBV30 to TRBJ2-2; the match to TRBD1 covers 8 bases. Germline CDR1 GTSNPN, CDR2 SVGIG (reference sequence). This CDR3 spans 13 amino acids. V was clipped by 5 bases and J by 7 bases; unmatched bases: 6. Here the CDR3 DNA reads TGTGCCTGGGCCAGACAGGGGAACGGGGAGCTGTTTTTT. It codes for CAWARQGNGELFF.

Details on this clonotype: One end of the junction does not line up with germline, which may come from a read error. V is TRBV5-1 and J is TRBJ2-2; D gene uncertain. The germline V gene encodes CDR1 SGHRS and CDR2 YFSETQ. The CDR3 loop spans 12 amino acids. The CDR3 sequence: CDSSWGTGELFF. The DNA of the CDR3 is TGCGACAGCAGCTGGGGCACCGGGGAGCTGTTTTTT.

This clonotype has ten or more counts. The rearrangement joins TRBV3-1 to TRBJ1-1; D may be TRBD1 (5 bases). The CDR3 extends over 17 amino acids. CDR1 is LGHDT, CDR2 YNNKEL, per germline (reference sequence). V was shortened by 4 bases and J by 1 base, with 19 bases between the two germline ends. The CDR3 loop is CASSPHRWRRGNTEAFF. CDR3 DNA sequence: TGTGCCAGCAGCCCGCACCGGTGGCGGAGGGGGAACACTGAAGCTTTCTTT.

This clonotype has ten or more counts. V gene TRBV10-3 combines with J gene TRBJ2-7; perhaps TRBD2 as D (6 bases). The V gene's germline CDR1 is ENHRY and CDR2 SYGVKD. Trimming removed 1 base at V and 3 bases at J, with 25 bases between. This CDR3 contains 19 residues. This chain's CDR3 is CAISELGGNSRLDHYEQYF. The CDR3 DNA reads TGTGCCATCAGTGAGTTGGGGGGAAACTCGAGACTAGACCACTACGAGCAGTACTTC.

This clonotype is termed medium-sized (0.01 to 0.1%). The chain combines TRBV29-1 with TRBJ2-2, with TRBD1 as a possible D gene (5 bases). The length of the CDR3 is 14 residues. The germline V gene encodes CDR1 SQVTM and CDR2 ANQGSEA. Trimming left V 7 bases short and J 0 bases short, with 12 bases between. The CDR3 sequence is CSGWTSANTGELFF. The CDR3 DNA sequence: TGCAGCGGTTGGACATCCGCGAACACCGGGGAGCTGTTTTTT.

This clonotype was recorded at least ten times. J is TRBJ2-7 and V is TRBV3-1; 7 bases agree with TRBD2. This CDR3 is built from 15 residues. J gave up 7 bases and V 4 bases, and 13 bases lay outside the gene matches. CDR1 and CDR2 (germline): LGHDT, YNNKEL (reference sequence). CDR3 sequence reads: CASSRARREFREQYF. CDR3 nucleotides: TGTGCCAGCAGCCGGGCGCGGCGGGAGTTTCGGGAGCAGTACTTC.

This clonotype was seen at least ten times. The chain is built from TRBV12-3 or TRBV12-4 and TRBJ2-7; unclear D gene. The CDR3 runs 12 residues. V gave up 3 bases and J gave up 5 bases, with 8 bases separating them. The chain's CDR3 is CASSFVGNEQYF. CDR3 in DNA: TGTGCCAGCAGTTTTGTTGGCAACGAGCAGTACTTC.

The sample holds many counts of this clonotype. This chain's CDR3 is CASSFDPGQGRKLFF. CDR3 coding DNA: TGCGCCAGCAGCTTTGATCCGGGACAGGGGAGAAAACTGTTTTTT. The V gene is TRBV5-1, the J gene TRBJ1-4, with 10 bases that match TRBD1. The junction had 8 bases not matched to a gene; V was cut back by 2 bases and J by 10 bases. Germline values: CDR1 SGHRS, CDR2 YFSETQ. This CDR3 region has 15 residues.

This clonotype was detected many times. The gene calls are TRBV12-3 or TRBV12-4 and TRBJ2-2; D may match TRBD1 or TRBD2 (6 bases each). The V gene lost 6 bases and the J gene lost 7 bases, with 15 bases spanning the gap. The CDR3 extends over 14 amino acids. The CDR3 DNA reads TGTGCCAGCAGCAACAGGGCGGGGAGCGGGGAGCTGTTTTTT. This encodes CASSNRAGSGELFF.

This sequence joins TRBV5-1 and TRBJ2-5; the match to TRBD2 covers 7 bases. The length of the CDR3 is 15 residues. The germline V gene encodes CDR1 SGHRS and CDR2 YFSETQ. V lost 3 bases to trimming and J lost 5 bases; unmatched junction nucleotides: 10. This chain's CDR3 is CASSSSAAGVETQYF. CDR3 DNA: TGCGCCAGCAGCTCCTCGGCGGCGGGAGTGGAGACCCAGTACTTC. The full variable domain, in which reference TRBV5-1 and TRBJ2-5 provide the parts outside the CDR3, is KAGVTQTPRYLIKTRGQQVTLSCSPISGHRSVSWYQQTPGQGLQFLFEYFSETQRNKGNFPGRFSGRQFSNSRSEMNVSTLELGDSALYLCASSSSAAGVETQYFGPGTRLLVL.

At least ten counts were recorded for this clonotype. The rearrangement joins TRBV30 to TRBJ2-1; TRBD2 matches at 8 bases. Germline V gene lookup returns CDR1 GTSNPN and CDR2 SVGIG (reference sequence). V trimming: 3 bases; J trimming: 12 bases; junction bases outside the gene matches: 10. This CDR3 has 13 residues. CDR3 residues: CAWRGDGRVVQFF. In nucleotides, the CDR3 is TGTGCCTGGAGGGGTGACGGGAGGGTTGTGCAGTTCTTC.

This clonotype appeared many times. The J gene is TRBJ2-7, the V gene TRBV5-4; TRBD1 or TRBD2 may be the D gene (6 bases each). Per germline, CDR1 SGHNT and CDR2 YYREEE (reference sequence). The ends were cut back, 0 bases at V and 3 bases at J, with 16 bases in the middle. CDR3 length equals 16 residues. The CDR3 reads CASSLGGGSGFYEQYF. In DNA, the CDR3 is TGTGCCAGCAGCTTGGGAGGGGGTAGCGGCTTCTACGAGCAGTACTTC.

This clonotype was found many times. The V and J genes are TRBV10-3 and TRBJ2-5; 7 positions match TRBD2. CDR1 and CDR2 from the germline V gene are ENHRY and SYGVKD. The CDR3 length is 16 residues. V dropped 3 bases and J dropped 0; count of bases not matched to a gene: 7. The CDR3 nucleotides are TGTGCCATCAGTGAACCCCTGGGGAGGGACCAAGAGACCCAGTACTTC. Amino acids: CAISEPLGRDQETQYF.

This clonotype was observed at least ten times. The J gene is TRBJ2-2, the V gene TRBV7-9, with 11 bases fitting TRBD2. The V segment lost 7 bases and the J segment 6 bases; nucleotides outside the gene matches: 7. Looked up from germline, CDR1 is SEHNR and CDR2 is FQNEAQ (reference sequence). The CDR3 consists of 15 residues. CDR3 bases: TGTGCCAGCATCGGGACTAGCGGACTCGCCGGGGAGCTGTTTTTT. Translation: CASIGTSGLAGELFF.

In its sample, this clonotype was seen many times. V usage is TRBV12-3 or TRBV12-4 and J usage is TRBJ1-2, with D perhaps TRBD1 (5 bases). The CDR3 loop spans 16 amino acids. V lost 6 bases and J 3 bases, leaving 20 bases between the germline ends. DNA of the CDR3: TGTGCCAGCAGCCTGCGGGGGAGGGGATGGGACTATGGCTACACCTTC. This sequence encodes CASSLRGRGWDYGYTF.

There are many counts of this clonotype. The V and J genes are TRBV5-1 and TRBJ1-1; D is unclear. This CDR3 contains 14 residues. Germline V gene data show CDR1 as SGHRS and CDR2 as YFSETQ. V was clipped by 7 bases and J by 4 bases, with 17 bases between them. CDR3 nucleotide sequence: TGCGCCAGCGGGCCCTCTGCGGCCGGCACTGAAGCTTTCTTT. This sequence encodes CASGPSAAGTEAFF.

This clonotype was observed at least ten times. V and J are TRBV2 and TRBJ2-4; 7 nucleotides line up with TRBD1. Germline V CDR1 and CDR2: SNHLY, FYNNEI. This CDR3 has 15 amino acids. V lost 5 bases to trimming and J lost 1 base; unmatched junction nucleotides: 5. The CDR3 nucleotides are TGTGCCAGCAGTACCAGGGGGTCGGCCAAAAACATTCAGTACTTC. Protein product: CASSTRGSAKNIQYF.

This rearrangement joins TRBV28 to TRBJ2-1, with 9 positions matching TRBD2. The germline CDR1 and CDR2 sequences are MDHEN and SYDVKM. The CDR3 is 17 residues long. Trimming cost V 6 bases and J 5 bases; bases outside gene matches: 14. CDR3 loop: CASSMTQLAGADNEQFF. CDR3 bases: TGTGCCAGCAGCATGACCCAATTAGCGGGAGCGGACAATGAGCAGTTCTTC.

The CDR3 sequence is CASSVGGGNYNEQFF. CDR3 coding DNA: TGTGCCAGCAGCGTAGGGGGGGGAAACTACAATGAGCAGTTCTTC. The chain recombines TRBV6-2 or TRBV6-3 with TRBJ2-1, with D maybe TRBD2 (7 bases). The V gene's germline CDR1 is MNHEY and CDR2 SVGEGT. The CDR3 has 15 amino acids. V lost 6 bases, J lost 3 bases, and 15 bases lay in between.

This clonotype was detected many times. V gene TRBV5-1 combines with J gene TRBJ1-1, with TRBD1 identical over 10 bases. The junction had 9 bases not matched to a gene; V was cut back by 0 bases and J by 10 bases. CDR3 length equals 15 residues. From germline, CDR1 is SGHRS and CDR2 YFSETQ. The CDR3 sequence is CASSLDGDRGLGAFF. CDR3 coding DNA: TGCGCCAGCAGCTTGGATGGAGACAGGGGGCTCGGAGCTTTCTTT.